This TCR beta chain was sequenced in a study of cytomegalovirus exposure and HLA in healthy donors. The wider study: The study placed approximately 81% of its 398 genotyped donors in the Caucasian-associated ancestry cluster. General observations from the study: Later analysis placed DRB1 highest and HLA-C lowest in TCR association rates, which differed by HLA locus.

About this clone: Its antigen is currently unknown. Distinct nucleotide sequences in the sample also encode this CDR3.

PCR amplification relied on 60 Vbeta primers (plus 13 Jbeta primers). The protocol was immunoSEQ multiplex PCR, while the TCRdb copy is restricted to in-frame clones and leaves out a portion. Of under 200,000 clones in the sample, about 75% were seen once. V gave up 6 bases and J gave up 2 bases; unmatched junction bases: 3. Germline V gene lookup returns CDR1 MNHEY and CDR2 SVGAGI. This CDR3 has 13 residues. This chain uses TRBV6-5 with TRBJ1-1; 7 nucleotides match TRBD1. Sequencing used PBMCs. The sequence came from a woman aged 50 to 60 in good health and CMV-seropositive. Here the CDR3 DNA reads TGTGCCAGCAGGGGACAGCCAAACACTGAAGCTTTCTTT. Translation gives CASRGQPNTEAFF.